A single sample gave rise to the 12 T cell receptor beta chains below, sequenced in a study of cytomegalovirus exposure and HLA in healthy donors. The PCR ran on 60 Vbeta and 13 Jbeta primers. Clones were sequenced by immunoSEQ multiplex PCR, and TCRdb holds only the in-frame ones, with some missing. This sample has more than 140,000 clones, with almost 85% found just once. The specimen sequenced was PBMCs. These receptors were collected from a young man in good health and CMV-seropositive.

The chain combines TRBV29-1 with TRBJ2-3; TRBD2 matches at 9 bases. Germline assignment: CDR1 SQVTM and CDR2 ANQGSEA. CDR3 length: 16 amino acids. Trimming at V came to 5 bases and at J to 4 bases, leaving 13 bases not matched to a gene. CDR3 in amino acids: CSVSFLAGSGADTQYF. The CDR3 nucleotides read TGCAGCGTTTCTTTCCTAGCGGGGTCTGGGGCAGATACGCAGTATTTT.

For the CDR3, the DNA is TGTGCCAGTACGACAGGGGACGAGCAGTTCTTC. This translates into CASTTGDEQFF. This rearrangement joins TRBV19 to TRBJ2-1, with 8 bases lining up with TRBD1. V was pared by 7 bases and J by 10 bases, with 3 bases of the junction left unmatched. This CDR3 spans 11 amino acids. Looked up from germline, CDR1 is LNHDA and CDR2 is SQIVND (reference sequence).

Comments on this clone: Relative to the germline gene, one junction end is altered; a read error may explain this. The chain recombines TRBV6-1 with TRBJ2-6; 8 bases line up with TRBD1. Looked up from germline, CDR1 is MNHNS and CDR2 is SASEGT. This CDR3 comprises 17 residues. CDR3 region: CASREQGAGFGANVLTF. CDR3 DNA: TGTGCCAGCCGTGAGCAGGGGGCAGGTTTTGGGGCCAACGTCCTGACTTTC.

The rearrangement joins TRBV9 to TRBJ2-1; 8 bases match TRBD1. The V and J ends lost 3 bases and 0 bases, in that order; junction bases with no gene match: 8. Looked up from germline, CDR1 is SGDLS and CDR2 is YYNGEE. The CDR3 contains 17 residues. The CDR3 spells CASSEGNRGISYNEQFF. In nucleotides, the CDR3 is TGTGCCAGCAGCGAGGGAAACAGGGGGATCTCCTACAATGAGCAGTTCTTC.

With regard to this clone: A junction end diverges from the germline sequence, so it may reflect a read error. CDR3 in amino acids: CASSSYAGSEQYF. For the CDR3, the DNA is TGTGCTAGCAGCTCTTATGCGGGGAGCGAGCAGTACTTC. The chain links TRBV7-7 to TRBJ2-7, with TRBD2 as a possible D gene (6 bases). The CDR3 has 13 residues. Germline V gives CDR1 SSHAT, CDR2 FNYEAQ (reference sequence).

The CDR3 spells CASSQETSGGEQFF. The DNA for the CDR3 is TGTGCCAGCAGCCAAGAGACTAGCGGCGGTGAGCAGTTCTTC. This chain uses TRBV4-2 with TRBJ2-1, with 9 positions matching TRBD2. The CDR3 sequence is 14 residues long. Losses at the gene ends were 0 bases for V and 9 bases for J; bases not matched to a gene: 3. CDR1 is LGHNA and CDR2 is YNFKEQ in the germline V gene.

The genes are TRBV4-1 and TRBJ1-2; D might be TRBD1 (5 bases). The CDR3 runs 15 residues. Looked up from germline, CDR1 is MGHRA and CDR2 is YSYEKL. V lost 5 bases and J 0 bases, leaving 13 bases between the germline ends. The CDR3 spells CASSEFGAPNYGYTF. CDR3 nucleotide sequence: TGCGCCAGCAGCGAGTTTGGGGCCCCTAACTATGGCTACACCTTC.

The chain employs TRBV6-1 and TRBJ2-7; D perhaps matches TRBD1 (6 bases). The CDR3 sequence is 12 residues long. In germline, CDR1 is MNHNS, CDR2 SASEGT. Trimming removed 7 bases at V and 3 bases at J, with 10 bases between. CDR3 sequence reads: CASTQQGYEQYF. As DNA, the CDR3 is TGTGCCAGCACTCAACAGGGCTACGAGCAGTACTTC.

Only one count was recorded for this clone. This chain links TRBV6-4 with TRBJ2-1; 10 bases align to TRBD2. V shed 0 bases, J shed 3 bases, and the junction held 5 bases outside the gene matches. The CDR3 has 17 amino acids. CDR1 MRHNA and CDR2 SNTAGT come from the germline V gene. The CDR3 nucleotides read TGTGCCAGCAGTGACTCGACTAGCGGGCCGGACTACAATGAGCAGTTCTTC. Protein product: CASSDSTSGPDYNEQFF.

CDR3 region: CASSSRLAGVHEQYF. The DNA of the CDR3 is TGTGCCAGCAGTTCGAGACTAGCGGGAGTACACGAGCAGTACTTC. The chain links TRBV28 to TRBJ2-7; 12 nucleotides agree with TRBD2. Unmatched junction bases numbered 6, after V lost 4 bases and J lost 5 bases. The germline V gene has CDR1 MDHEN and CDR2 SYDVKM. The CDR3 length is 15 residues.

J is TRBJ2-3 and V is TRBV27, with 8 bases matching TRBD2. Looked up from germline, CDR1 is MNHEY and CDR2 is SMNVEV (reference sequence). Trimming at V came to 4 bases and at J to 4 bases, leaving 7 bases not matched to a gene. This CDR3 is 15 amino acids long. The CDR3 loop reads CASSSVRGGADTQYF. The CDR3 region has the DNA TGTGCCAGCAGTTCCGTCCGGGGGGGCGCAGATACGCAGTATTTT.

The chain uses TRBV7-6 and TRBJ2-7, with TRBD2 matching 12 bases. The germline gives CDR1 SGHVS, CDR2 FNYEAQ. Trimming at V came to 4 bases and at J to 2 bases, leaving 3 bases not matched to a gene. The length of the CDR3 is 15 residues. Written as DNA, the CDR3 is TGTGCCAGCAGCTCCCTAGCGGGAGGGACCTACGAGCAGTACTTC. Translating it yields CASSSLAGGTYEQYF.